This TCR beta chain was obtained from a study of T cell responses to AZD1222 COVID-19 vaccine (dated by TCRdb to the early 2020s). With regard to the full study: AZD1222 recipients given second doses at about 4 weeks or at about 12 weeks were pooled, since spike-specific TCR depth and breadth were not found to differ between the two schedules. Trial participants were enrolled into age subgroups of 18-55, 56-69 and 70-plus years, which contained 148, 28 and 57 TCR-sequenced participants, respectively. TCR sequencing covered roughly 230 trial participants: some 210 given two doses of AZD1222 and 26 given two doses of MenACWY control vaccine.

The CDR3 regions of human TCRbeta chains were analyzed by immunosequencing. As for the authors' bioinformatics: Repertoire TCRs were checked for matches against a reference library of SARS-CoV-2-specific TCRs that had been generated using the MIRA antigen-specificity platform. Breadth meant the fraction of unique TCRs that were SARS-CoV-2-associated, whereas depth meant the fraction of total T cells that were SARS-CoV-2-associated. Using the MIRA data, each spike-specific TCR was mapped to the spike region that the TCR reacts to and placed in a CD4 or CD8 class. Log10-transformed breadth and depth values were compared by one-way ANOVA with Sidak's multiple comparisons tests. Held by TCRdb, this immuneACCESS table contains in-frame sequences only and omits some clones. Under half of the omission traces to an unresolved V gene where checked; the cause of the rest is unknown. That table supplies the V and J calls and clone size; D and trimming were determined from the DNA. This sample lists roughly 140,000 clones; approximately 89% were detected once. Around 2.3% of the sample is held by the ten biggest clonotypes.

Paper-wide results and their limitations: Epitopes outside the regions mutated in the B.1.351 and B.1.1.7 variants were reportedly recognized by nearly half of the unique spike-specific TCRs. Conclusions about previously exposed vaccinees were limited because only 6 or 7 AZD1222 recipients were SARS-CoV-2 seropositive at baseline. After two AZD1222 doses, both the breadth and the depth of spike-specific TCRs were significantly higher than at day 0 and than in MenACWY recipients. Participants were mostly white British and included more females than males, and it was suggested by the authors that clonal diversity may have been underestimated. Because no day 14 peak-response samples were available, repertoires were characterized only after the peak T cell response. The vaccine-associated CD4 TCRs covered the entire spike protein, and the dominant responses fell in regions 160-218 and 743-854. In the small 56-69-year group, the increase in depth fell short of significance, most likely because of low power.

About this clone itself: It has no known antigen specificity. No base qualities exist here, and no much larger clone lies one base off it.

The CDR3 starts with the cysteine, ends with the phenylalanine, and has 14 residues. CDR3 DNA only is kept here, 42 bases in frame from base 1. V sheds 1 base and J sheds 6 bases, leaving 12 bases between their ends. From the germline V gene, CDR1 is LGHNA and CDR2 is YNFKEQ. This specimen's time point label, interpreted: baseline before first vaccination. The vaccinee samples were drawn from two UK trials, COV001 and COV002, one of which was a single-blind randomized controlled phase 2/3 trial testing AZD1222 (ChAdOx1 nCoV-19) in healthy adults. For TCRbeta chain sequencing, PBMC samples from trial participants were taken at day 0 and at day 28 after the second dose.

The chain joins TRBV4-2 to TRBJ1-2, with TRBD1 perhaps the D gene, on 5 matching bases. The sequences come from peripheral blood, collected on day 0 of AZD1222 vaccination. This TCR came from an adult in good health. CDR3 reads: CASSQGGGEDGYTF. The DNA reads as follows: TGTGCCAGCAGCCAAGGAGGAGGGGAAGATGGCTACACCTTC.